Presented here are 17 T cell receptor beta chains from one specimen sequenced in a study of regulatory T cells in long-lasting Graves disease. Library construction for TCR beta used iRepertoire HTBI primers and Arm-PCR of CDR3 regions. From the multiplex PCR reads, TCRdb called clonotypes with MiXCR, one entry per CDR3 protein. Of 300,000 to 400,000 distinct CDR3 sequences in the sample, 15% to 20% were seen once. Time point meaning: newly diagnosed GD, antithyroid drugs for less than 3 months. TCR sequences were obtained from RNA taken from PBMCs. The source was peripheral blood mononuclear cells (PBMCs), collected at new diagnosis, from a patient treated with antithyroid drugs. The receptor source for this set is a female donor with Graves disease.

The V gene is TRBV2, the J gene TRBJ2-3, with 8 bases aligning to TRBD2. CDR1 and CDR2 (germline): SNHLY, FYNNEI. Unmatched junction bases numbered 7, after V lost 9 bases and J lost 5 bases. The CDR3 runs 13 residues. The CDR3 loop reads CARSGSVVDTQYF. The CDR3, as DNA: TGTGCCAGAAGCGGGAGCGTGGTAGATACGCAGTATTTT.

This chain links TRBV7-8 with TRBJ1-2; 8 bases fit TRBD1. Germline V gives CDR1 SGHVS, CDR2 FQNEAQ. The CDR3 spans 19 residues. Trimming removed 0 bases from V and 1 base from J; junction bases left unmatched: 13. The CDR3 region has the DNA TGTGCCAGCAGCTTAGCCTTTTTCAGGGGGCGCAGGGTTAACTATGGCTACACCTTC. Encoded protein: CASSLAFFRGRRVNYGYTF.

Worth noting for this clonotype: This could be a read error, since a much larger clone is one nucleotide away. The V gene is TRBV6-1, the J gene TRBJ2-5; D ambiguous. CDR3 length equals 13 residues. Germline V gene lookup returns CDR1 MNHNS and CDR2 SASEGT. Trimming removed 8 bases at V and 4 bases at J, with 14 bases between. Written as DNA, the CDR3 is TGTGCCAGCGGTGGACCGTCGATAGAGACCCAGTACTTC. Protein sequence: CASGGPSIETQYF.

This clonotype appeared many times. CDR3 in amino acids: CASSLASGRGGYTF. The CDR3 DNA reads TGTGCCAGCAGTTTAGCGTCCGGGAGGGGTGGCTACACCTTC. The chain joins TRBV12-3 or TRBV12-4 to TRBJ1-2, with D possibly matching TRBD1 (5 bases). The CDR3 has 14 amino acids. Between the trimmed V and J ends, which lost 0 bases and 7 bases, there was a span of 12 bases.

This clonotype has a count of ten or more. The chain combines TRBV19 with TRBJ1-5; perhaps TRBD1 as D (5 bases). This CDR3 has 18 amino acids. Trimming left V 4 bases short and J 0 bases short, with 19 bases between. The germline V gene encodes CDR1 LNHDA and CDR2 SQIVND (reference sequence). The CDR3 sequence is CASSTGAHTYYSNQPQHF. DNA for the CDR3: TGTGCCAGTAGTACTGGGGCCCACACTTACTATAGCAATCAGCCCCAGCATTTT.

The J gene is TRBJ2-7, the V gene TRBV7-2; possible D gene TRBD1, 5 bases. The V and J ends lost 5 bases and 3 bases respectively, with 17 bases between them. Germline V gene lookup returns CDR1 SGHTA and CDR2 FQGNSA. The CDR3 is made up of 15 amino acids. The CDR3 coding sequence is TGTGCCAGCAGCCCGGCGCAGGGTCCCTACTACGAGCAGTACTTC. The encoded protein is CASSPAQGPYYEQYF.

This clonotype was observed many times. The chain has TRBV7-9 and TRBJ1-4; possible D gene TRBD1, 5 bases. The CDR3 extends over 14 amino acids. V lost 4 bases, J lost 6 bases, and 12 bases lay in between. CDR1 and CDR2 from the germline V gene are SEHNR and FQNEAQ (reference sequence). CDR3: CASSSPGADEKLFF. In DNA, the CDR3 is TGTGCCAGCAGCTCACCCGGGGCGGATGAAAAACTGTTTTTT. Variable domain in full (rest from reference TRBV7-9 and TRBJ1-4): DTGVSQNPRHKITKRGQNVTFRCDPISEHNRLYWYRQTLGQGPEFLTYFQNEAQLEKSRLLSDRFSAERPKGSFSTLEIQRTEQGDSAMYLCASSSPGADEKLFFGSGTQLSVL.

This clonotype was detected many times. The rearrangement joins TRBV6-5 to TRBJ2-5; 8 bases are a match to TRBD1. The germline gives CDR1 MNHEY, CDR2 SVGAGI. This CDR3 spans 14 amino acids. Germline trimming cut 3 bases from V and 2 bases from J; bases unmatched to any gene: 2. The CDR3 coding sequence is TGTGCCAGCAGTTATGGACAGGGACAAGAGACCCAGTACTTC. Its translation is CASSYGQGQETQYF.

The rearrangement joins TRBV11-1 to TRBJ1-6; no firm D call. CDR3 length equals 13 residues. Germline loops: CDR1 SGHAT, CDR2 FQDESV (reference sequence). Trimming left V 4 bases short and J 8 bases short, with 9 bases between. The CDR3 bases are TGTGCCAGCAGCTCGTCTCGGGATTCACCCCTCCACTTT. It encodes CASSSSRDSPLHF.

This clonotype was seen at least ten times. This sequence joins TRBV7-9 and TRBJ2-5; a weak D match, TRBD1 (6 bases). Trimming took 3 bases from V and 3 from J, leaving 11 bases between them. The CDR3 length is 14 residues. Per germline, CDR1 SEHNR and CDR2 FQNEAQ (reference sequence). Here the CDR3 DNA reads TGTGCCAGCAGCTTCGGGGCAGGGGAAGAGACCCAGTACTTC. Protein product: CASSFGAGEETQYF. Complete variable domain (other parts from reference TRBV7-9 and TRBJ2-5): DTGVSQNPRHKITKRGQNVTFRCDPISEHNRLYWYRQTLGQGPEFLTYFQNEAQLEKSRLLSDRFSAERPKGSFSTLEIQRTEQGDSAMYLCASSFGAGEETQYFGPGTRLLVL.

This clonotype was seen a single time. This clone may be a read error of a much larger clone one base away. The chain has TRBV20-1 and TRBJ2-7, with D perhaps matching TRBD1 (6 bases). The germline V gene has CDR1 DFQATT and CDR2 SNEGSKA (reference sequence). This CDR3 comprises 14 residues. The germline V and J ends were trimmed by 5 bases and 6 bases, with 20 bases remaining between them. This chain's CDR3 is CSASQQGSPGEQYF. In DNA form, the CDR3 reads TGCAGTGCTTCCCAACAGGGATCTCCGGGCGAGCAGTACTTC.

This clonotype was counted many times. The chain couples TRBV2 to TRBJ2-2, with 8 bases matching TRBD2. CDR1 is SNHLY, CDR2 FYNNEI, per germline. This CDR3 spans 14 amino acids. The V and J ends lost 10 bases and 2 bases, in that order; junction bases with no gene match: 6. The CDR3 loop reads CAKGLERNTGELFF. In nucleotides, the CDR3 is TGTGCCAAGGGACTAGAAAGAAACACCGGGGAGCTGTTTTTT.

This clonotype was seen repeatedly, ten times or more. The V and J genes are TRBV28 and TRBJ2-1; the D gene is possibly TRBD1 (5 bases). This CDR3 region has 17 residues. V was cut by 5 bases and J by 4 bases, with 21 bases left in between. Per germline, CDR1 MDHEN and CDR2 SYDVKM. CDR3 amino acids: CASSTYLDGQTYNEQFF. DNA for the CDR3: TGTGCCAGCAGTACCTACCTGGACGGACAAACTTACAATGAGCAGTTCTTC.

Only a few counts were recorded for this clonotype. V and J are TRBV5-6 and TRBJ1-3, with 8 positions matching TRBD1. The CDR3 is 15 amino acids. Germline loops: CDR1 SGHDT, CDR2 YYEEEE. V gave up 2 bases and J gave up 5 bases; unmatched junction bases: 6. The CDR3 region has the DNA TGTGCCAGCAGCTTCCGGGACAGGTTACGAAACACCATATATTTT. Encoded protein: CASSFRDRLRNTIYF.

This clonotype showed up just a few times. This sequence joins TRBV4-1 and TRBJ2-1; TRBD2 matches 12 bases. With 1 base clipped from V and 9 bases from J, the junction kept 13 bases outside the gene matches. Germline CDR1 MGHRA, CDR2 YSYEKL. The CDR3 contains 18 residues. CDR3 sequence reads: CASSQVGSLAGGKSEQFF. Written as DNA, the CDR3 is TGCGCCAGCAGCCAAGTCGGTAGCCTAGCGGGAGGGAAGAGTGAGCAGTTCTTC.

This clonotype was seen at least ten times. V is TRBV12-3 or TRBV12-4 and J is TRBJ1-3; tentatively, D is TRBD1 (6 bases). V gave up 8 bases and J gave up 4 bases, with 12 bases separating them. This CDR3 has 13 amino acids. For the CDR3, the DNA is TGTGCCAGCCGCGCAGGGGTCGGAAACACCATATATTTT. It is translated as CASRAGVGNTIYF.

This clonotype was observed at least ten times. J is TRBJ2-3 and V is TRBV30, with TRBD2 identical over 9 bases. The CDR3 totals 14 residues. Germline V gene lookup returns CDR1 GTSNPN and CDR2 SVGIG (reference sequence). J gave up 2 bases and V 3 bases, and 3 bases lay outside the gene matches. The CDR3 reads CAWRSGRFTDTQYF. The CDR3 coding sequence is TGTGCCTGGAGGAGCGGGAGGTTCACAGATACGCAGTATTTT. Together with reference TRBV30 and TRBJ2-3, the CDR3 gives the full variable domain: SQTIHQWPATLVQPVGSPLSLECTVEGTSNPNLYWYRQAAGRGLQLLFYSVGIGQISSEVPQNLSASRPQDRQFILSSKKLLLSDSGFYLCAWRSGRFTDTQYFGPGTRLTVL.